The T cell receptor (beta chain) under discussion was sequenced for a study of CD8 T cells in ankylosing spondylitis. General study results and limits: Seemingly characteristic of ankylosing spondylitis blood was a TCR beta motif consisting of about 8 highly homologous variants. Previous work reported some of these motif variants in the synovial fluid and blood of reactive arthritis.

Germline lookup yields CDR1 SGHRS and CDR2 YFSETQ. The ends were cut back, 4 bases at V and 2 bases at J, with 10 bases in the middle. The CDR3 has 13 residues. TCRdb reprocessed the 5' RACE reads via MiXCR and lists one record per CDR3 protein. The sample comprises around 490,000 distinct CDR3 sequences, about 5% of which are singletons, and around 3.5% rests with the top ten. This clonotype was detected a few times. Its specificity is not known. The material sequenced was blood, either unsorted or a sorted T cell fraction (not recorded which). The origin of this receptor is a male donor with ankylosing spondylitis. This sequence joins TRBV5-1 and TRBJ2-7; D is unresolved. CDR3 DNA sequence: TGCGCCAGCAGCCCCTCGACCCCCTACGAGCAGTACTTC. Protein sequence: CASSPSTPYEQYF. The variable domain in full, completed from reference TRBV5-1 and TRBJ2-7, reads KAGVTQTPRYLIKTRGQQVTLSCSPISGHRSVSWYQQTPGQGLQFLFEYFSETQRNKGNFPGRFSGRQFSNSRSEMNVSTLELGDSALYLCASSPSTPYEQYFGPGTRLTVT.